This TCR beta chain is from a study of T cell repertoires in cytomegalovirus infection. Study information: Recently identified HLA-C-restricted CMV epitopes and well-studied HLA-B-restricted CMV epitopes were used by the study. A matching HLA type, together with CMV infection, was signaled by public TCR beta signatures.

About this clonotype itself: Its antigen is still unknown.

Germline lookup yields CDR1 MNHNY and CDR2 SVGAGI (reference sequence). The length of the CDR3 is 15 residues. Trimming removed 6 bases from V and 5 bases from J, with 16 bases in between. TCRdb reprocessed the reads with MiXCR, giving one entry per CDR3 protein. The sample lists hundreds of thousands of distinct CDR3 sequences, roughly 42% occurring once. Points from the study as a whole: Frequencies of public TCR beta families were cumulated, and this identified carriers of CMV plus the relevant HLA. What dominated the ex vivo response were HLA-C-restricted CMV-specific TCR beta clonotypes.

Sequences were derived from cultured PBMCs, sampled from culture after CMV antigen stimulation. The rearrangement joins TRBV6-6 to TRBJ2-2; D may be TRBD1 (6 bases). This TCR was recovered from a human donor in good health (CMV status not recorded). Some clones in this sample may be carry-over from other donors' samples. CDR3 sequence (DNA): TGTGCCAGCAGCCCCACCAGGGGTGGAACCGGGGAGCTGTTTTTT. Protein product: CASSPTRGGTGELFF.